The entry below gives a single TCR beta chain sequence along with its context. This sample is part of a study of blood T cells in healthy people across ages. Combining a sample-barcoded 5' primer with a J-beta primer mix, a second PCR ran for roughly 6 to 11 cycles. TCRdb reanalysed the 5' RACE reads using MiXCR and keeps one entry per CDR3 protein. The table lists 800,000 to 1,300,000 distinct CDR3 sequences, roughly a quarter of them singletons, with approximately 0.7% in the top ten. V was pared by 0 bases and J by 7 bases, with 11 bases between. This CDR3 has 14 amino acids. Germline CDR1 SGHRS, CDR2 YFSETQ. These data were likewise used in another study, on T cells of mothers and their children.

The genes are TRBV5-1 and TRBJ1-5; D gene ambiguous. This sequence originates from a girl between 2 and 10 years old in good health. The specimen sequenced was blood. CDR3 protein: CASSLEAGLQPQHF. As DNA, the CDR3 is TGCGCCAGCAGCTTGGAGGCAGGCCTCCAGCCCCAGCATTTT.